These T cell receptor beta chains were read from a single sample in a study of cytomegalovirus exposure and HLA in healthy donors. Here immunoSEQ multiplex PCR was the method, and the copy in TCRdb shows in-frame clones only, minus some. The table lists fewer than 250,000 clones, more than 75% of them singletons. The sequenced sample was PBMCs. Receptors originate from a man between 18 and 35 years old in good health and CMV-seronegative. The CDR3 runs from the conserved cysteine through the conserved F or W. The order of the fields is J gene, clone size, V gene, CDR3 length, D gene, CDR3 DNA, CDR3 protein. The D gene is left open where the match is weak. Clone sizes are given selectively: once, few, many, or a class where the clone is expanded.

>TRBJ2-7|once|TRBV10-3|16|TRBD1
TGTGCCATCAGTGAAGGGGGAGGAGACAGGGGGATGGAGCAGTACTTC
CAISEGGGDRGMEQYF
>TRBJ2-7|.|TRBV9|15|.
TGTGCCAGCAGCGTTCGCTCAGGCGCAGCCTACGAGCAGTACTTC
CASSVRSGAAYEQYF
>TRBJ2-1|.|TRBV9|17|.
TGTGCCAGCAGCGTAGACGGGCTGCTAGCGTCCTACAATGAGCAGTTCTTC
CASSVDGLLASYNEQFF
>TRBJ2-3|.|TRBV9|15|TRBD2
TGTGCCAGCAGCGTAGGTGGACTAGCGGAGCGGACGCAGTATTTT
CASSVGGLAERTQYF
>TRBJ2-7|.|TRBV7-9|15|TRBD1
TGTGCCAGCAGCCCGCCCGGGACAGGGGCCTCCGAGCAGTACTTC
CASSPPGTGASEQYF
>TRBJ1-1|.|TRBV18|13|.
TGTGCCAGCTCACGCGCCGGGGAGACTGAAGCTTTCTTT
CASSRAGETEAFF
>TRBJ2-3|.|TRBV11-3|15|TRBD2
TGTGCCAGCAGCCCCAAGCGGGGAGGCACAGATACGCAGTATTTT
CASSPKRGGTDTQYF
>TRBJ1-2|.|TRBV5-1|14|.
TGCGCCAGCAGCCCCACGGGGGGGGATTCTGGCTACACCTTC
CASSPTGGDSGYTF
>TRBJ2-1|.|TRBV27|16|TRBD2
TGTGCCAGCAGTTTAATTGGCGGGGGGCTAGGCAATGAGCAGTTCTTC
CASSLIGGGLGNEQFF
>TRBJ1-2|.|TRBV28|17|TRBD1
TGTGCCAGCAGTTTCCCAGGGGGGCTTGGAGCGAACTATGGCTACACCTTC
CASSFPGGLGANYGYTF
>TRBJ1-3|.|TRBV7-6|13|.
TGTGCCAGCAGCTCGGGTTCTGGAAACACCATATATTTT
CASSSGSGNTIYF
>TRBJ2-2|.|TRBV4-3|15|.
TGCGCCAGCAGTCTAGGAAGCGTGAACACCGGGGAGCTGTTTTTT
CASSLGSVNTGELFF
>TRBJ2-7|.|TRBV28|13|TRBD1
TGTGCCAGCAGTTTAAGAGGACAGGGAAATAAGTACTTC
CASSLRGQGNKYF
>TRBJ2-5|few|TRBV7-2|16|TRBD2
TGTGCCAGCAGCTTAGGGGGACTAGCGGGGCAAGAGACCCAGTACTTC
CASSLGGLAGQETQYF
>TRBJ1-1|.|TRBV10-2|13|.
TGCGCCAGCAGCGGACAGATGAACACTGAAGCTTTCTTT
CASSGQMNTEAFF
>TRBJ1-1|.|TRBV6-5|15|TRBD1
TGTGCCAGCAGTTACTACGGACAGGGCGAGGCTGAAGCTTTCTTT
CASSYYGQGEAEAFF
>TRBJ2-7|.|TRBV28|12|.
TGTGCCAGCAGTTTGTTCTTTTACGAGCAGTACTTC
CASSLFFYEQYF
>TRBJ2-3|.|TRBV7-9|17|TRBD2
TGTGCCAGCAGCTTATTGCTCCCTAGCGGTAAGACAGATACGCAGTATTTT
CASSLLLPSGKTDTQYF
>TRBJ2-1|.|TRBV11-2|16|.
TGTGCCAGCAGCGCATTCCGGGTTTCCTTGTACAATGAGCAGTTCTTC
CASSAFRVSLYNEQFF
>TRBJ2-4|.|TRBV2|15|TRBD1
TGTGCCAGCAGTGCCGACAGGGTTTCCAAAAACATTCAGTACTTC
CASSADRVSKNIQYF
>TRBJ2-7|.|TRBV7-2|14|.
TGTGCCAGCAGCTTACGGTACTACTCCTACGAGCAGTACTTC
CASSLRYYSYEQYF
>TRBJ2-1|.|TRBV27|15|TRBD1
TGTGCCAGCACCGCCGGGACAGGGACCTACAATGAGCAGTTCTTC
CASTAGTGTYNEQFF
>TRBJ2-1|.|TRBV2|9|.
TGTGCCGCGAGGAGGGAGCAGTTCTTC
CAARREQFF
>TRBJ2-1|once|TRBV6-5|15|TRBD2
TGTGCCAGCAGTTACGGGGGGGGTTCCTACAATGAGCAGTTCTTC
CASSYGGGSYNEQFF
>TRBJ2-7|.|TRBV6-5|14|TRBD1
TGTGCCAGCAGGCCCTTGGGACAGGGGAGGGAGCAGTACTTC
CASRPLGQGREQYF
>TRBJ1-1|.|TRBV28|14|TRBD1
TGTGCCAGCAGTTACCCCGGGACAGCGCCTGAAGCTTTCTTT
CASSYPGTAPEAFF
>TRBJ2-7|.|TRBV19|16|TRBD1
TGTGCCAGTAGTATCCGCGGGACAGGAGGATCCTACGAGCAGTACTTC
CASSIRGTGGSYEQYF
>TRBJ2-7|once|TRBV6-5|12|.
TGTGCCAGCACCTCTCTCCTCTACGAGCAGTACTTC
CASTSLLYEQYF
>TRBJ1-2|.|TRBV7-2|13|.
TGTGCCAGCAGCAGCGACCCAAACTATGGCTACACCTTC
CASSSDPNYGYTF
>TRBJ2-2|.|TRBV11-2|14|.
TGTGCCAGCAGCGCGACCTTAGCGACCGGGGAGCTGTTTTTT
CASSATLATGELFF
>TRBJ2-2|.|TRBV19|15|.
TGTGCCAGTAGTATAGATGGAGGGAGGAAGGGGGAGCTGTTTTTT
CASSIDGGRKGELFF
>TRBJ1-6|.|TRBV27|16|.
TGTGCCAGCAGTTTCAGGGCGGCAGCTCTCGTATCACCCCTCCACTTT
CASSFRAAALVSPLHF
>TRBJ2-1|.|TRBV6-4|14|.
TGTGCCAGCAGTGAGGGGGGAGCACTCGGTGAGCAGTTCTTC
CASSEGGALGEQFF
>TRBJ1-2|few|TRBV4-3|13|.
TGCGCCAGCAGCCAAGGGGGGAGGTTCGGCTACACCTTC
CASSQGGRFGYTF
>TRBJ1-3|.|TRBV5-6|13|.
TGTGCCAGCAGCTTGGTGCTCGGGTACACCATATATTTT
CASSLVLGYTIYF